Sequencing of this TCR beta chain was carried out in a study of blood T cell repertoires in COVID-19. The length of the CDR3 is 14 residues. Trimming removed 4 bases from V and 3 bases from J; junction bases left unmatched: 5. Germline loops: CDR1 KGHSH, CDR2 LQKENI. Using immunoSEQ multiplex PCR, the repertoire was profiled, and TCRdb retains in-frame clones only, with some absent. The table records about 100,000 clones, 80% to 95% of them present only once. The TCR was taken from a man aged 18 to 29 with COVID-19, enrolled during active disease. This chain joins TRBV18 and TRBJ1-1, with 7 bases matching TRBD1. The sequencing sample was made of peripheral blood. Here the CDR3 DNA reads TGTGCCAGCTCACTTGGACAGGCCGACACTGAAGCTTTCTTT. Amino acid sequence: CASSLGQADTEAFF.